The 22 T cell receptor beta chains below come from one sample, sequenced in a study of prognosis after radiotherapy for stage I lung cancer. Two-round multiplex PCR on genomic DNA was the method by which TCR beta CDR3 was amplified. TRBV and TRBJ genes each had their own specific primers in first-round PCR. A single record per CDR3 protein comes from TCRdb applying MiXCR to the multiplex PCR reads. The data show 20,000 to 25,000 distinct CDR3 sequences, with around 45% seen just once and roughly 33% held by the top ten. The sequenced sample was PBMCs, obtained before or after stereotactic body radiation therapy (not recorded which). Receptors were obtained from a donor at least 50 years old with non-small cell lung cancer.

V is TRBV30 and J is TRBJ2-2; 12 nucleotides agree with TRBD2. V shed 5 bases and J 4 bases; nucleotides not matched to a gene: 11. The CDR3 length is 17 residues. CDR1 and CDR2 (germline): GTSNPN, SVGIG (reference sequence). The CDR3 nucleotides are TGTGCCTGGCCAATAGTGACTAGCGGGAGAGGCACCGGGGAGCTGTTTTTT. It yields the protein CAWPIVTSGRGTGELFF.

This clonotype was detected ten times or more. This chain joins TRBV19 and TRBJ1-1, with D perhaps TRBD1 (6 bases). CDR1 LNHDA and CDR2 SQIVND come from the germline V gene (reference sequence). The V gene lost 3 bases and the J gene lost 5 bases, with 10 bases spanning the gap. This CDR3 spans 13 amino acids. CDR3 DNA: TGTGCCAGTAGTATCTCGAGGGGGACTGAAGCTTTCTTT. It is translated as CASSISRGTEAFF.

This clonotype showed up many times. The chain recombines TRBV2 with TRBJ1-1; 9 nucleotides align to TRBD1. The length of the CDR3 is 14 residues. V lost 6 bases, J lost 7 bases, and 9 bases stayed unmatched. CDR1 and CDR2 (germline): SNHLY, FYNNEI. Written as DNA, the CDR3 is TGTGCCAGCAGAACCGGGACAGGGCTCAGTGAAGCTTTCTTT. This gives the protein CASRTGTGLSEAFF.

This clonotype was recorded at least ten times. The chain has TRBV27 and TRBJ2-2, with TRBD2 identical over 10 bases. The J segment lost 7 bases and the V segment lost 5 bases, leaving 10 bases of the junction unmatched. Germline CDR1 and CDR2: MNHEY and SMNVEV (reference sequence). The CDR3 runs to 16 residues. This CDR3 is CASSRLGIAGGGELFF. The CDR3, as DNA: TGTGCCAGCAGTCGCCTTGGGATAGCGGGAGGCGGGGAGCTGTTTTTT.

Points on this clonotype: This may be a read error, as it is one base from a much larger clone. The chain couples TRBV29-1 to TRBJ1-2; tentative D call: TRBD1 (5 bases). This CDR3 has 13 residues. V gave up 6 bases and J gave up 4 bases, with 15 bases separating them. Germline V gene lookup returns CDR1 SQVTM and CDR2 ANQGSEA. The CDR3 loop reads CSVPGRDLYGYTF. The CDR3 region has the DNA TGCAGCGTCCCTGGCAGGGATCTCTATGGCTACACCTTC.

V is TRBV7-7 and J is TRBJ2-5; TRBD1 is a possible D gene (5 bases). Trimming cost V 7 bases and J 5 bases, with 11 bases left between them. This CDR3 comprises 12 residues. Germline V gives CDR1 SSHAT, CDR2 FNYEAQ (reference sequence). Here the CDR3 reads CASIPHRETQYF. The CDR3 coding sequence is TGTGCCAGCATCCCGCACAGGGAGACCCAGTACTTC.

This clonotype has a count of ten or more. The CDR3 region has the DNA TGTGCCAGCAGCTTGTACGGGGGGGCCAGTGTGACCCAGTACTTC. Protein product: CASSLYGGASVTQYF. The chain has TRBV7-2 and TRBJ2-5; 8 bases are a match to TRBD2. CDR1 SGHTA and CDR2 FQGNSA come from the germline V gene. CDR3 length: 15 residues. V trimming: 3 bases; J trimming: 7 bases; junction bases outside the gene matches: 10.

The CDR3 DNA reads as TGTGCCAGCAGTTCCTTGGTCTACGAGCAGTACTTC. Amino acids: CASSSLVYEQYF. The chain joins TRBV6-2 or TRBV6-3 to TRBJ2-7; D unclear. Looked up from germline, CDR1 is MNHEY and CDR2 is SVGEGT. V was shortened by 4 bases and J by 3 bases, with 7 bases between the two germline ends. The CDR3 has 12 amino acids.

The table lists this clonotype with many counts. The CDR3 DNA reads as TGTGCCAGCAGCTCCCAACTCACCGGGGAGCTGTTTTTT. It codes for CASSSQLTGELFF. This sequence joins TRBV7-3 and TRBJ2-2; no reliable D call. Germline V CDR1 and CDR2: SGHTA, FQGTGA. The V end lost 4 bases, the J end lost 4 bases, and 7 bases lay between the germline ends. The CDR3 has 13 amino acids.

The V and J genes are TRBV4-1 and TRBJ1-6; D unclear. Trimming removed 5 bases from V and 7 bases from J, with 12 bases in between. The CDR3 runs to 14 residues. Germline V lookup: CDR1 MGHRA, CDR2 YSYEKL. The chain's CDR3 is CASSDRRINSPLHF. CDR3 DNA sequence: TGCGCCAGCAGCGATCGACGGATAAATTCACCCCTCCACTTT.

In this sample, this clonotype turned up once. J is TRBJ1-2 and V is TRBV6-2 or TRBV6-3; D is uncertain. CDR3 size: 13 residues. V dropped 5 bases and J dropped 8 bases, with 15 bases sitting between them. The germline V gene encodes CDR1 MNHEY and CDR2 SVGEGT. CDR3 DNA: TGTGCCAGCAGTGAAGATCCTCGGACGGGCTACACCTTC. Amino acid sequence: CASSEDPRTGYTF.

J is TRBJ1-2 and V is TRBV2; possible D gene TRBD1, 5 bases. This CDR3 is built from 13 residues. Deletions cut 6 bases from V and 4 bases from J, with 12 bases between. CDR1 is SNHLY and CDR2 is FYNNEI in the germline V gene. The CDR3 protein is CASREGRGYGYTF. In DNA form, the CDR3 reads TGTGCCAGCAGGGAGGGACGGGGCTATGGCTACACCTTC. The whole variable domain, remainder taken from reference TRBV2 and TRBJ1-2, is EPEVTQTPSHQVTQMGQEVILRCVPISNHLYFYWYRQILGQKVEFLVSFYNNEISEKSEIFDDQFSVERPDGSNFTLKIRSTKLEDSAMYFCASREGRGYGYTFGSGTRLTVV.

A single count supports this clonotype. Given a much more abundant clone one base away, this may be a read error. This chain joins TRBV5-4 and TRBJ1-2, with a weak D call TRBD1 (5 bases). This CDR3 is 15 amino acids long. Germline CDR1 and CDR2: SGHNT and YYREEE (reference sequence). As DNA, the CDR3 is TGTGCTAGCAGCCAACCGTCCAGGGCCAACTATGGCTACACCTTC. This sequence encodes CASSQPSRANYGYTF.

This clonotype was counted at least ten times. CDR3 in amino acids: CASSSRSFTGELFF. DNA for the CDR3: TGTGCCAGCAGCTCGCGATCCTTCACCGGGGAGCTGTTTTTT. The chain has TRBV2 and TRBJ2-2, with D uncertain. The germline CDR1 and CDR2 sequences are SNHLY and FYNNEI. The V end lost 6 bases, the J end lost 4 bases, and 12 bases lay between the germline ends. CDR3 length equals 14 residues.

This clonotype was counted at least ten times. Here the CDR3 reads CAWSVGPQGTEAFF. The CDR3 nucleotides are TGTGCCTGGAGTGTAGGACCCCAGGGGACTGAAGCTTTCTTT. The rearrangement links TRBV30 to TRBJ1-1; the D gene is possibly TRBD1 (6 bases). This CDR3 has 14 residues. Germline V gives CDR1 GTSNPN, CDR2 SVGIG (reference sequence). The ends were cut back, 0 bases at V and 5 bases at J, with 13 bases in the middle.

This chain uses TRBV28 with TRBJ2-7, with 8 bases lining up with TRBD1. Germline values: CDR1 MDHEN, CDR2 SYDVKM. CDR3 size: 16 residues. V dropped 6 bases and J dropped 3; count of bases not matched to a gene: 13. DNA for the CDR3: TGTGCCAGCAGAGCTCCCAGGGGGCCAGGGGGCTACGAGCAGTACTTC. This encodes CASRAPRGPGGYEQYF. Complete variable domain (other parts from reference TRBV28 and TRBJ2-7): DVKVTQSSRYLVKRTGEKVFLECVQDMDHENMFWYRQDPGLGLRLIYFSYDVKMKEKGDIPEGYSVSREKKERFSLILESASTNQTSMYLCASRAPRGPGGYEQYFGPGTRLTVT.

This clonotype was seen ten or more times. A read error is possible here, since a much larger clone lies one base away. The V and J genes are TRBV5-1 and TRBJ2-2; maybe TRBD1 (5 bases). V lost 4 bases to trimming and J lost 1 base, with 8 bases between them. From germline, CDR1 is SGHRS and CDR2 YFSETQ. The CDR3 extends over 14 amino acids. The DNA for the CDR3 is TGCGCCAGCAGCAGTCAGGGGAACACCGGGGAGCTGTTTTTT. Amino acids: CASSSQGNTGELFF.

The chain joins TRBV28 to TRBJ1-5; D possibly corresponds to TRBD1 (5 bases). V shed 5 bases and J shed 4 bases, with 18 bases lying between them. The length of the CDR3 is 16 residues. The germline gives CDR1 MDHEN, CDR2 SYDVKM. The CDR3 bases are TGTGCCAGCAGTCCCAGGGCAGGTCGGACGAATCAGCCCCAGCATTTT. Translating it yields CASSPRAGRTNQPQHF.

This clonotype was seen at least ten times. The chain carries TRBV5-6 and TRBJ2-3; D not certain. The CDR3 totals 16 residues. Trimming stripped 1 base from V and 0 bases from J, with 12 bases between. The germline V gene encodes CDR1 SGHDT and CDR2 YYEEEE. The CDR3 nucleotides are TGTGCCAGCAGCTTGAGTTCGACGCGAAGCACAGATACGCAGTATTTT. Translated, it gives CASSLSSTRSTDTQYF.

Comments on this clonotype: At one end the junction does not follow the germline gene, possibly because of a read error. The chain joins TRBV7-9 to TRBJ2-7; tentative D call: TRBD2 (6 bases). Germline assignment: CDR1 SEHNR and CDR2 FQNEAQ (reference sequence). There are 15 residues in the CDR3. CDR3 nucleotides: TGTGCCAGCAGCTTAGCGGGCTGGAGGGCCTACGAGCACTACTTC. Encoded protein: CASSLAGWRAYEHYF.

This clonotype was recorded many times. For the CDR3, the DNA is TGTGCCACCAGCAGAGATTCCGGAAATGAGCAGTTCTTC. Amino acid sequence: CATSRDSGNEQFF. The V and J genes are TRBV15 and TRBJ2-1; D unclear. Trimming cost V 0 bases and J 7 bases, with 7 bases left between them. This CDR3 contains 13 residues. The germline V gene encodes CDR1 LNHNV and CDR2 YYDKDF (reference sequence).

This clonotype was detected many times. The rearrangement links TRBV7-2 to TRBJ2-3, with unresolved D. This CDR3 region has 13 residues. V was cut by 2 bases and J by 6 bases, with 9 bases left in between. Germline V gives CDR1 SGHTA, CDR2 FQGNSA. CDR3 sequence reads: CASSLPPPDTQYF. Written as DNA, the CDR3 is TGTGCCAGCAGCTTACCCCCGCCGGATACGCAGTATTTT.